A single T cell receptor (beta chain) is shown here with its context. The antigen is undetermined. Other DNA sequences within the sample encode an identical CDR3. PCR employed 60 Vbeta and 13 Jbeta primers. Only in-frame clones appear in the TCRdb table, and some are missing; sequencing was by immunoSEQ multiplex PCR. Here the sample spans approximately 100,000 clones, roughly 85% being singletons. The sample originates from a study of cytomegalovirus exposure and HLA in healthy donors. Whole-study results and caveats: An analysis done earlier found most TCR beta V segments productive about 87% or about 30% of the time. Presence/absence results assume similar sequencing depth per donor, which may not hold.

The germline V gene encodes CDR1 MNHEY and CDR2 SMNVEV (reference sequence). The CDR3 has 14 residues. Trimming removed 3 bases from V and 0 bases from J, with 7 bases in between. This chain uses TRBV27 with TRBJ2-3; D may be TRBD2 (6 bases). The sequencing sample was made of PBMCs. The sequence came from a woman aged 40 to 50 in good health and CMV-seronegative. CDR3 in amino acids: CASSFGGSTDTQYF. CDR3 in DNA: TGTGCCAGCAGTTTTGGAGGGAGCACAGATACGCAGTATTTT.